A selection of T cell receptor beta chains follows, all from one sample in a study of blood T cell repertoires in COVID-19. TCRdb keeps only in-frame clones here, not all; method: immunoSEQ multiplex PCR. The top ten clones hold just over 0.85% of a sample with over 350,000 clones, 90% to 95% of them seen once. Sequences were obtained from PBMCs or T cells enriched from blood (not recorded which). The receptors stem from a woman aged 40 to 50 who had been exposed to COVID-19. Each CDR3 is given with its conserved first and last residue. The order of the fields is clone size, V gene, D gene, J gene, CDR3 DNA, CDR3 protein. A D gene is named only where the DNA matches it firmly. Rows may omit the clone size; those that give it use once, few, many or a size class.

clone_size: once
v_call: TRBV12-3/TRBV12-4
d_call: TRBD1
j_call: TRBJ2-7
cdr3_nt: TGTGCCAGCAAACAGGGGGCGTACGAGCAGTACTTC
cdr3_aa: CASKQGAYEQYF

clone_size: -
v_call: TRBV2
d_call: TRBD1
j_call: TRBJ1-4
cdr3_nt: TGTGCCTCCCGAGGACAGGGGGCGAGTGAAAAACTGTTTTTT
cdr3_aa: CASRGQGASEKLFF

clone_size: -
v_call: TRBV5-1
d_call: -
j_call: TRBJ1-3
cdr3_nt: TGCGCCAGCAGCTTGGACTACTCGTCTGGAAACACCATATATTTT
cdr3_aa: CASSLDYSSGNTIYF

clone_size: -
v_call: TRBV6-5
d_call: -
j_call: TRBJ1-1
cdr3_nt: TGTGCCAGCAGCAAAGGAGGGACGGGCACTGAAGCTTTCTTT
cdr3_aa: CASSKGGTGTEAFF

clone_size: -
v_call: TRBV7-9
d_call: TRBD1
j_call: TRBJ1-3
cdr3_nt: TGTGCCAGCAGCCCGGGGGACAGAGACTCTGGAAACACCATATATTTT
cdr3_aa: CASSPGDRDSGNTIYF

clone_size: -
v_call: TRBV27
d_call: TRBD1
j_call: TRBJ2-7
cdr3_nt: TGTGCCAGCAGCCCAATGGCGGGACAGGGTATAAACGAGCAGTACTTC
cdr3_aa: CASSPMAGQGINEQYF

clone_size: few
v_call: TRBV5-8
d_call: -
j_call: TRBJ2-1
cdr3_nt: TGTGCCAGCAGCACGACAGATTACAATGAGCAGTTCTTC
cdr3_aa: CASSTTDYNEQFF

clone_size: -
v_call: TRBV7-9
d_call: -
j_call: TRBJ1-2
cdr3_nt: TGTGCCAGCAGCTTAGCTGGGGGGGAGAGAAACTCCGCTGGCTACACCTTC
cdr3_aa: CASSLAGGERNSAGYTF

clone_size: few
v_call: TRBV19
d_call: TRBD1
j_call: TRBJ1-6
cdr3_nt: TGTGCCAGCAAGAAAGAATCGACAGGGAATTCACCCCTCCACTTT
cdr3_aa: CASKKESTGNSPLHF

clone_size: -
v_call: TRBV29-1
d_call: -
j_call: TRBJ1-1
cdr3_nt: TGCAGCGGAACTCAGGGAGGCGGCACTGAAGCTTTCTTT
cdr3_aa: CSGTQGGGTEAFF

clone_size: -
v_call: TRBV5-1
d_call: -
j_call: TRBJ2-3
cdr3_nt: TGCGCCAGCAGCTTGGCCTCCCGAGATACGCAGTATTTT
cdr3_aa: CASSLASRDTQYF

clone_size: -
v_call: TRBV5-1
d_call: -
j_call: TRBJ1-3
cdr3_nt: TGCGCCAGCAGCTTGACGGGAAGCGTAAACACCATATATTTT
cdr3_aa: CASSLTGSVNTIYF

clone_size: -
v_call: TRBV10-1
d_call: TRBD2
j_call: TRBJ2-1
cdr3_nt: TGCGCCAGCAGTGATGCGGGGGGGGGCTACAATGAGCAGTTCTTC
cdr3_aa: CASSDAGGGYNEQFF

clone_size: -
v_call: TRBV5-6
d_call: -
j_call: TRBJ1-5
cdr3_nt: TGTGCCAGCAGCTTGGCGGGCGCGGGCAGCAATCAGCCCCAGCATTTT
cdr3_aa: CASSLAGAGSNQPQHF

clone_size: once
v_call: TRBV10-3
d_call: -
j_call: TRBJ2-1
cdr3_nt: TGTGCCATCAGGGGGGCATCTTACAATGAGCAGTTCTTC
cdr3_aa: CAIRGASYNEQFF

clone_size: -
v_call: TRBV19
d_call: -
j_call: TRBJ1-1
cdr3_nt: TGTGCCAGTTCTCCGGGGAGACCGAACACTGAAGCTTTCTTT
cdr3_aa: CASSPGRPNTEAFF

clone_size: -
v_call: TRBV5-1
d_call: -
j_call: TRBJ2-1
cdr3_nt: TGCGCCAGCAGCTTGGCAGTTACCTCCTACAATGAGCAGTTCTTC
cdr3_aa: CASSLAVTSYNEQFF

clone_size: -
v_call: TRBV10-1
d_call: TRBD2
j_call: TRBJ2-1
cdr3_nt: TGCGCCAGCAGTGAGACGGCTAGCGGGCATGAGCAGTTCTTC
cdr3_aa: CASSETASGHEQFF

clone_size: -
v_call: TRBV23-1
d_call: -
j_call: TRBJ1-1
cdr3_nt: TGCGCCATCAATTCAGGGAACACTGAAGCTTTCTTT
cdr3_aa: CAINSGNTEAFF

clone_size: -
v_call: TRBV12-3/TRBV12-4
d_call: -
j_call: TRBJ2-1
cdr3_nt: TGTGCCAGCAACAGAGGGTTCTACAATGAGCAGTTCTTC
cdr3_aa: CASNRGFYNEQFF

clone_size: few
v_call: TRBV30
d_call: TRBD1
j_call: TRBJ1-5
cdr3_nt: TGTGCCTGGAGTGGACAGGGAACTCAGCCCCAGCATTTT
cdr3_aa: CAWSGQGTQPQHF

clone_size: -
v_call: TRBV11-3
d_call: TRBD2
j_call: TRBJ2-2
cdr3_nt: TGTGCCAGCAGCTTTCATAGCGGGGAGAACACCGGGGAGCTGTTTTTT
cdr3_aa: CASSFHSGENTGELFF

clone_size: -
v_call: TRBV19
d_call: TRBD1
j_call: TRBJ1-5
cdr3_nt: TGTGCCAGTAGTCTAGGACAGGGAGGTGAGCAGCCCCAGCATTTT
cdr3_aa: CASSLGQGGEQPQHF

clone_size: -
v_call: TRBV18
d_call: -
j_call: TRBJ1-2
cdr3_nt: TGTGCCAGCTCACCAGAAACAGGACCGCATGGCTACACCTTC
cdr3_aa: CASSPETGPHGYTF

clone_size: -
v_call: TRBV19
d_call: -
j_call: TRBJ1-5
cdr3_nt: TGTGCCAGTAGTATAGGAGGCAGGGCCAGCAATCAGCCCCAGCATTTT
cdr3_aa: CASSIGGRASNQPQHF

clone_size: -
v_call: TRBV5-1
d_call: -
j_call: TRBJ2-3
cdr3_nt: TGCGCCAGCACTCGGACTATGACAGATACGCAGTATTTT
cdr3_aa: CASTRTMTDTQYF

clone_size: -
v_call: TRBV27
d_call: -
j_call: TRBJ1-6
cdr3_nt: TGTGCCAGCAGTTCGGGGGTTAATTCACCCCTCCACTTT
cdr3_aa: CASSSGVNSPLHF

clone_size: -
v_call: TRBV7-9
d_call: TRBD1
j_call: TRBJ1-4
cdr3_nt: TGTGCCAGCAGCTTCGACAGGGAAGCCGAAAAACTGTTTTTT
cdr3_aa: CASSFDREAEKLFF

clone_size: -
v_call: TRBV11-3
d_call: TRBD2
j_call: TRBJ2-1
cdr3_nt: TGTGCCAGCAGCCCACGACTAGCGGGAGGGTTCAATGAGCAGTTCTTC
cdr3_aa: CASSPRLAGGFNEQFF

clone_size: -
v_call: TRBV18
d_call: -
j_call: TRBJ1-5
cdr3_nt: TGTGCCAGCTCACCAGGTCCCTTTACAGGTTCCAATCAGCCCCAGCATTTT
cdr3_aa: CASSPGPFTGSNQPQHF

clone_size: -
v_call: TRBV6-5
d_call: -
j_call: TRBJ1-5
cdr3_nt: TGTGCCAGCAGTCGTTCTGATCAGCCCCAGCATTTT
cdr3_aa: CASSRSDQPQHF

clone_size: -
v_call: TRBV12-3/TRBV12-4
d_call: TRBD1
j_call: TRBJ1-2
cdr3_nt: TGTGCCAGCAGGGGACAGGGAGGAGGCTACACCTTC
cdr3_aa: CASRGQGGGYTF

clone_size: -
v_call: TRBV2
d_call: -
j_call: TRBJ1-4
cdr3_nt: TGTGCATCCGGTGAACGGAGACGTAATGAAAAACTGTTTTTT
cdr3_aa: CASGERRRNEKLFF

clone_size: -
v_call: TRBV19
d_call: -
j_call: TRBJ2-7
cdr3_nt: TGTGCCAGTAGTATAGAGGAACAGCCTATCTACGAGCAGTACTTC
cdr3_aa: CASSIEEQPIYEQYF

clone_size: -
v_call: TRBV5-1
d_call: TRBD1
j_call: TRBJ1-1
cdr3_nt: TGCGCCAGCAGCTCAGCCGGGACAGGGAACACTGAAGCTTTCTTT
cdr3_aa: CASSSAGTGNTEAFF

clone_size: -
v_call: TRBV21-1
d_call: -
j_call: TRBJ2-7
cdr3_nt: TGTGCCAGCAGTGTCCGGGACAGATACGAGCAGTACTTC
cdr3_aa: CASSVRDRYEQYF

clone_size: -
v_call: TRBV6-4
d_call: -
j_call: TRBJ2-7
cdr3_nt: TGTGCCAGCAGTGACGGCCCTAGCCTGGCCTACGAGCAGTACTTC
cdr3_aa: CASSDGPSLAYEQYF

clone_size: -
v_call: TRBV30
d_call: -
j_call: TRBJ1-2
cdr3_nt: TGTGCCTGGAGTGTAAATTTAAGACCGGGTGGCTACACCTTC
cdr3_aa: CAWSVNLRPGGYTF

clone_size: -
v_call: TRBV14
d_call: -
j_call: TRBJ2-7
cdr3_nt: TGTGCCAGCAGCCATGCCAGACAGTTGAGCTCCTACGAGCAGTACTTC
cdr3_aa: CASSHARQLSSYEQYF

clone_size: -
v_call: TRBV7-9
d_call: TRBD2
j_call: TRBJ2-5
cdr3_nt: TGTGCCAGCAGCTTTAGCGGGGTGAGCCAAGAGACCCAGTACTTC
cdr3_aa: CASSFSGVSQETQYF

clone_size: -
v_call: TRBV30
d_call: -
j_call: TRBJ2-2
cdr3_nt: TGTGCCTGGAGTTTCGGGGTGGGCACCGGGGAGCTGTTTTTT
cdr3_aa: CAWSFGVGTGELFF

clone_size: -
v_call: TRBV7-9
d_call: TRBD1
j_call: TRBJ1-4
cdr3_nt: TGTGCCAGCAGCCACCGGACAGGGAAAGATGAAAAACTGTTTTTT
cdr3_aa: CASSHRTGKDEKLFF

clone_size: -
v_call: TRBV5-4
d_call: -
j_call: TRBJ2-3
cdr3_nt: TGTGCCAGCAGCCGGGGGGCCTCTAGCACAGATACGCAGTATTTT
cdr3_aa: CASSRGASSTDTQYF

clone_size: -
v_call: TRBV19
d_call: -
j_call: TRBJ1-2
cdr3_nt: TGTGCCAGTAGTCCAGGGATGGGGCCTTATGGCTACACCTTC
cdr3_aa: CASSPGMGPYGYTF

clone_size: -
v_call: TRBV7-3
d_call: TRBD2
j_call: TRBJ2-1
cdr3_nt: TGTGCCAGCAGCTTATCTAGCGGATATGGGGATGAGCAGTTCTTC
cdr3_aa: CASSLSSGYGDEQFF

clone_size: -
v_call: TRBV12-3/TRBV12-4
d_call: -
j_call: TRBJ1-1
cdr3_nt: TGTGCCAGCAGTCAGTGGAACACTGAAGCTTTCTTT
cdr3_aa: CASSQWNTEAFF

clone_size: -
v_call: TRBV30
d_call: TRBD2
j_call: TRBJ2-5
cdr3_nt: TGTGCCTGGGGCGGATCCGGGACTAGCGGGAGTTGGGAGACCCAGTACTTC
cdr3_aa: CAWGGSGTSGSWETQYF

clone_size: -
v_call: TRBV5-6
d_call: -
j_call: TRBJ1-4
cdr3_nt: TGTGCCAGCAGCTCAACAGGCGCGGGAAATGAAAAACTGTTTTTT
cdr3_aa: CASSSTGAGNEKLFF

clone_size: once
v_call: TRBV29-1
d_call: TRBD1
j_call: TRBJ1-1
cdr3_nt: TGCAGCGGAGACAGGGTCGGAAAGGACGCTTTCTTT
cdr3_aa: CSGDRVGKDAFF

clone_size: -
v_call: TRBV7-8
d_call: TRBD1
j_call: TRBJ1-4
cdr3_nt: TGTGCCAGCAGCTCCGGGACAGGGGCTCTTTTAAGTGCAACTAATGAAAAACTGTTTTTT
cdr3_aa: CASSSGTGALLSATNEKLFF

clone_size: -
v_call: TRBV4-3
d_call: -
j_call: TRBJ1-3
cdr3_nt: TGCGCCAGCAGCCAAGACCCTCACAGCATCTCTGGAAACACCATATATTTT
cdr3_aa: CASSQDPHSISGNTIYF

clone_size: -
v_call: TRBV29-1
d_call: TRBD1
j_call: TRBJ1-2
cdr3_nt: TGCAGCGTTCCTCTAACAGGGGGCGTAAGGGGCTACACCTTC
cdr3_aa: CSVPLTGGVRGYTF

clone_size: -
v_call: TRBV6-5
d_call: TRBD1
j_call: TRBJ2-7
cdr3_nt: TGTGCCACCGAACCCGGGACAGGGAGCTCCTACGAGCAGTACTTC
cdr3_aa: CATEPGTGSSYEQYF